This TCR beta chain stems from a study of blood T cells in healthy people across ages. Trimming took 0 bases from V and 2 from J; bases not matched to a gene: 3. The length of the CDR3 is 16 residues. CDR1 is LGHNA and CDR2 is YSLEER in the germline V gene. Together with a sample-barcoded 5' primer, a J-beta primer mix was included in a second PCR lasting roughly 6 to 12 cycles. Each TCR beta cDNA got a 12-nucleotide random molecular identifier. Samples each returned at least 2.5 million CDR3-containing paired-end reads. TCRdb passed the 5' RACE reads through MiXCR, listing each CDR3 protein once. Of nearly 1 million distinct CDR3 sequences in the sample, just over 50% were seen once. The sample holds a few counts of this clonotype. Those donating, healthy Caucasian individuals from Russia, were aged about 6 to 100. The draw of peripheral blood yielded ten milliliters from each donor.

V is TRBV4-3 and J is TRBJ2-1, with 8 bases that match TRBD2. This sequence originates from a woman aged 55-69 years in good health. Sequenced material: blood. The CDR3 coding sequence is TGCGCCAGCAGCCAAGACGGACTAGCCCCCTACAATGAGCAGTTCTTC. Amino acid sequence: CASSQDGLAPYNEQFF.